This T cell receptor (beta chain) came from a study of beta chain features in type 1 diabetes. The entirety of the isolated RNA underwent reverse transcription, so expressed TCRB transcripts were sequenced. Repertoires were generated with immunoSEQ multiplex PCR, while TCRdb's copy carries only in-frame clones and drops some. The sample contains around 140,000 clones, over 9.5% of which appear only once. This clone showed up just a few times. Isolation of CD4+ naive, central memory, regulatory and stem cell-like memory cells was achieved by sorting via CD45RO/CCR7/CD25/CD127/CD95/CD27. The CDR3 is made up of 14 amino acids. The V gene end was trimmed by 6 bases and the J gene end by 4 bases; junction bases not matched to a gene: 6. Germline values: CDR1 MGHDK, CDR2 SYGVNS.

This sequence joins TRBV25-1 and TRBJ2-1; 7 bases are a match to TRBD1. The sequencing input was naive CD4+ T cells from blood. The clonotype was recovered from a man between 18 and 35 years old in good health. In DNA form, the CDR3 reads TGTGCCAGCAGATCGGACAGGACGTACAATGAGCAGTTCTTC. It encodes CASRSDRTYNEQFF.